This TCR beta chain was observed in a study of T cells in Graves' hyperthyroidism and ophthalmopathy. V was trimmed by 0 bases and J by 0 bases, leaving 15 bases between them. The CDR3 sequence is 17 residues long. Germline CDR1 is GTSNPN and CDR2 is SVGIG (reference sequence). Regarding the study as a whole: A model using 13 V-J features told ophthalmopathy apart from stable hyperthyroidism.

Patients having uncontrolled infection, another autoimmune disease, pregnancy or lactation were not included. Regions amplified from RNA transcripts were the TCR beta CDR3 regions. A first-round RT-PCR of the TCR CDR3 used the HTBI primer set. Via MiXCR, TCRdb re-called the multiplex PCR reads, giving one row per CDR3 protein. The table records roughly 380,000 distinct CDR3 sequences, about 18% of them present only once. About this clonotype: What it recognizes is unknown.

This chain uses TRBV30 with TRBJ1-5; D unresolved. The source is a woman between 18 and 29 years old with Graves' hyperthyroidism. The specimen sequenced was blood. CDR3 loop: CAWSVHDGWGSNQPQHF. Here the CDR3 DNA reads TGTGCCTGGAGTGTCCACGACGGGTGGGGTAGCAATCAGCCCCAGCATTTT.